This T cell receptor beta chain comes out of a study of T-cell reconstitution after alpha-beta-depleted transplantation in children. Construction of the TCRbeta library involved unique molecular identifiers. TCRdb re-called the PCR reads through MiXCR, storing one row per CDR3 protein. The sample has 300,000 to 400,000 distinct CDR3 sequences; 15% to 20% are singletons. This clonotype showed up just a few times. V was pared by 4 bases and J by 4 bases, with 9 bases between. The CDR3 has 13 amino acids. Germline V CDR1 and CDR2: MNHNS, SASEGT. The chain is built from TRBV6-1 and TRBJ2-3, with a possible D match to TRBD1 (5 bases). This TCR came from a male patient aged 2-10 years who had a stem cell transplant for acute lymphoblastic leukemia, so the T cells may come from the graft donor. The source was PBMCs, mostly from graft donor cells, collected 360 days after TCRalphabeta/CD19-depleted stem cell transplant. This CDR3 reads CASSVHRSDTQYF. CDR3 sequence (DNA): TGTGCCAGCAGTGTACACAGGTCAGATACGCAGTATTTT.